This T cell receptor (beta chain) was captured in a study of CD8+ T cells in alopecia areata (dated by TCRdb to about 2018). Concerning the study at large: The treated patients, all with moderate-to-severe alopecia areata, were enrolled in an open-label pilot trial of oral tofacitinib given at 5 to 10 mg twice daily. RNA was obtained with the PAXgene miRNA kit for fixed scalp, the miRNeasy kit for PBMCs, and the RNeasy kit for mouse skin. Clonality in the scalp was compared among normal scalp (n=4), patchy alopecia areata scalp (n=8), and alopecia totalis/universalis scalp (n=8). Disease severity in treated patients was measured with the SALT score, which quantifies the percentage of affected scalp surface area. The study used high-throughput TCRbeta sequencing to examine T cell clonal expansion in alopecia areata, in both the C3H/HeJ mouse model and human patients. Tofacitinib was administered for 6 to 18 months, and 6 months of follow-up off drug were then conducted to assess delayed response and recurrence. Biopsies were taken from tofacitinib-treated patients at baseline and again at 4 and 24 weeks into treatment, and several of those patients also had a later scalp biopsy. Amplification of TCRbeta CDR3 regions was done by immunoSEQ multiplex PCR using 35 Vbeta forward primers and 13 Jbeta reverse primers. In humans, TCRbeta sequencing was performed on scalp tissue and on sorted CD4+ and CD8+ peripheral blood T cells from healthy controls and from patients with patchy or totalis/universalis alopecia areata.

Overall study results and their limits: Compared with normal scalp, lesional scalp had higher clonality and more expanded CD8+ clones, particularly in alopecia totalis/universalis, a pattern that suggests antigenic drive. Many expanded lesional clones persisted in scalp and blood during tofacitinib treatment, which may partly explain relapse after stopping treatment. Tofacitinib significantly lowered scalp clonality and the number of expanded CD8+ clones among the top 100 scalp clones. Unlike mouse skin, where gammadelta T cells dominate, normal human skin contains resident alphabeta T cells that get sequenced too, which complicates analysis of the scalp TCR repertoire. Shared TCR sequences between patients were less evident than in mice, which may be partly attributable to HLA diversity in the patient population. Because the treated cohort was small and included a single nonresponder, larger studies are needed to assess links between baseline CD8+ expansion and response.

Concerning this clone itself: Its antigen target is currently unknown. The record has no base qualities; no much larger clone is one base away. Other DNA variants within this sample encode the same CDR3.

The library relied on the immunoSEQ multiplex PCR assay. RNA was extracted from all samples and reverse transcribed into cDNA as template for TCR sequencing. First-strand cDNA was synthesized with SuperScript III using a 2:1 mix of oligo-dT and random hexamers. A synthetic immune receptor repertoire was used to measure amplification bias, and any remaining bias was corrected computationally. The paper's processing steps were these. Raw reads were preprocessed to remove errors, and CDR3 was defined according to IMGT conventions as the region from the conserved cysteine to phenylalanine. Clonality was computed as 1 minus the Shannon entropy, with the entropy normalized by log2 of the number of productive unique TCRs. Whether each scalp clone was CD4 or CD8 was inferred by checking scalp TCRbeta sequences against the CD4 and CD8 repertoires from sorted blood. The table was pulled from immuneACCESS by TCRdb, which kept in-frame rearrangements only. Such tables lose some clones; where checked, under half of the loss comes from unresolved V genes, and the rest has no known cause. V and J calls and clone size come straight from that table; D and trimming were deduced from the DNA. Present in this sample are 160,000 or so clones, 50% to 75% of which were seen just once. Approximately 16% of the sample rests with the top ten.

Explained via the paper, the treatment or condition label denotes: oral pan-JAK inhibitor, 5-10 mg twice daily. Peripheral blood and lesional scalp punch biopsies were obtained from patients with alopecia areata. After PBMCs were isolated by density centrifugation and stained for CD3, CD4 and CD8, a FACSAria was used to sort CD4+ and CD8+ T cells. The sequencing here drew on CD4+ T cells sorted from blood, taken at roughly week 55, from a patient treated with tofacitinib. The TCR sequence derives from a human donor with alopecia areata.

The nucleotide sequence reads TGCAGCGCGCAGAACACTGAAGCTTTCTTT. It specifies CSAQNTEAFF. This receptor chain uses TRBV29-1 and TRBJ1-1, with the D segment identity uncertain. In the germline V gene, CDR1 corresponds to SQVTM and CDR2 to ANQGSEA. The CDR3 covers 10 residues, taking in both the cysteine and the phenylalanine. Only CDR3 DNA remains: 30 bases, in frame from the first base. Trimming costs V 7 bases and J 1 base, and their ends lie 4 bases apart.